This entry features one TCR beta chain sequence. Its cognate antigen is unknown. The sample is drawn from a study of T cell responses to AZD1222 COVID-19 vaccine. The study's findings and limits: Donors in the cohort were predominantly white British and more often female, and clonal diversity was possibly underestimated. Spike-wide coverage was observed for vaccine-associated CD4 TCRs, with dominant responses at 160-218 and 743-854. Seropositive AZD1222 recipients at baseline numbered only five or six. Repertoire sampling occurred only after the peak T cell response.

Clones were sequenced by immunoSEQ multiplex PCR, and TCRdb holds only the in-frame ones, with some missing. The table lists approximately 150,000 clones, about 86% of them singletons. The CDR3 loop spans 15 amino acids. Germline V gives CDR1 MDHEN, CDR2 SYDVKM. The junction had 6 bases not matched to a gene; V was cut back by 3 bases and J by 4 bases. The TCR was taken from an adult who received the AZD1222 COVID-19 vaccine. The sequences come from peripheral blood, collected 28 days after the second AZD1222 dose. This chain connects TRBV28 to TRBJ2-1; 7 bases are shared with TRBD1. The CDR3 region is CASSFLEGAYNEQFF. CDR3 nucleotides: TGTGCCAGCAGTTTTCTAGAGGGGGCTTACAATGAGCAGTTCTTC. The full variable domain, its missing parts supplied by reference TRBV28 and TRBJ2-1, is DVKVTQSSRYLVKRTGEKVFLECVQDMDHENMFWYRQDPGLGLRLIYFSYDVKMKEKGDIPEGYSVSREKKERFSLILESASTNQTSMYLCASSFLEGAYNEQFFGPGTRLTVL.